The 3 T cell receptor beta chains reported below all come from one sample, sequenced in a study of shared clonotypes between healthy human individuals. Here immunoSEQ multiplex PCR was the method, and the copy in TCRdb shows in-frame clones only, minus some. This table holds approximately 2,000,000 clones, just under 95% found once. The sequenced sample was naive CD4+ T cells from PBMCs. The sample's subset: CD45RA+ positively selected. These receptors were obtained from a man between 18 and 29 years old in good health. Some clones in this sample may be carry-over from other donors' samples.

The CDR3 is CASRETGTYGYTF. CDR3 DNA sequence: TGTGCCAGCAGAGAAACAGGGACCTATGGCTACACCTTC. The chain carries TRBV6-1 and TRBJ1-2, with a weak D call TRBD1 (6 bases). The CDR3 contains 13 residues. With 6 bases removed from V and 4 bases from J, the gap between germline ends came to 12 bases. Germline-derived CDR1 and CDR2 are MNHNS and SASEGT.

V is TRBV5-5 and J is TRBJ1-4; no firm D call. There are 12 residues in the CDR3. CDR1 SGHKS and CDR2 YYEKEE come from the germline V gene (reference sequence). V was pared by 10 bases and J by 8 bases, with 15 bases between. CDR3 region: CASGRAGEKLFF. As DNA, the CDR3 is TGTGCCTCGGGGAGGGCTGGAGAAAAACTGTTTTTT.

This clone was detected only once. The CDR3 coding sequence is TGCAGCGCCTCTGGCAAAACTGATCAGCCCCAGCATTTT. Protein: CSASGKTDQPQHF. The V and J genes are TRBV29-1 and TRBJ1-5; D is undetermined. Germline values: CDR1 SQVTM, CDR2 ANQGSEA. Between the trimmed V and J ends, which lost 7 bases and 5 bases, there was a span of 15 bases. This CDR3 region has 13 residues.